This T cell receptor (beta chain) derives from a study of shared clonotypes between healthy human individuals. Across the whole study: A donor's plate count was three for CD4 naive and three for CD4 memory; CD8 naive had two and CD8 memory one. Study-level findings and limits: Roughly 4.7% was the fraction of naive CD4 clonotypes found shared across a few donors. Rarefaction revealed incomplete sorted-subset sequencing despite large depth.

This CDR3 is 11 amino acids long. Germline CDR1 is SGHAT and CDR2 is FQNNGV. The ends were cut back, 4 bases at V and 7 bases at J, with 4 bases in the middle. Adults of Caucasian background living in Nashville, Tennessee made up all donors. Concerning this clone itself: What it binds is unknown.

The assay was immunoSEQ multiplex PCR, and TCRdb's table has in-frame clones only and misses some. The sample gives about 1.5 million clones, 95% to 99% of which show up once; 0.4% to 0.45% is in the top ten. The chain is built from TRBV11-2 and TRBJ2-2; D gene unclear. This TCR derives from a man aged 25-40 years in good health. Input material: naive CD4+ T cells sorted from blood. Documented subset: CD45RA+ positively selected. The CDR3, as DNA: TGTGCCAGCAGCTACCGCGGGGAGCTGTTTTTT. Amino acid sequence: CASSYRGELFF.